The 13 T cell receptor beta chains listed next were all sequenced from one sample in a study of cytomegalovirus exposure and HLA in healthy donors. The PCR contained 60 Vbeta and 13 Jbeta primers. The table came from immunoSEQ multiplex PCR; TCRdb's copy has only in-frame clones and leaves some out. This sample has over 100,000 clones, with approximately 70% found just once. Sample: PBMCs. The receptors here all came from a woman in her thirties in good health and CMV-seronegative.

The chain carries TRBV19 and TRBJ1-1; weak D call: TRBD1 (6 bases). Deletions cut 4 bases from V and 3 bases from J, with 12 bases between. The CDR3 runs to 14 residues. The germline V gene has CDR1 LNHDA and CDR2 SQIVND (reference sequence). The CDR3 DNA sequence: TGTGCCAGTAGTAGGGGGAAGGGGGACACTGAAGCTTTCTTT. Its protein product is CASSRGKGDTEAFF.

The chain couples TRBV7-9 to TRBJ1-1, with TRBD1 matching over 7 bases. This CDR3 contains 17 residues. V lost 4 bases, J lost 2 bases, and 13 bases stayed unmatched. Germline CDR1 reads SEHNR; CDR2 reads FQNEAQ (reference sequence). CDR3 sequence: CASSSIPGQLLNTEAFF. CDR3 in DNA: TGTGCCAGCAGCTCCATCCCGGGACAGTTACTTAACACTGAAGCTTTCTTT.

This CDR3 is CSVAGSQGAKNGYTF. The CDR3 DNA sequence: TGCAGCGTTGCGGGGTCACAGGGGGCAAAAAATGGCTACACCTTC. The V call is TRBV29-1, the J call TRBJ1-2; TRBD1 matches at 9 bases. The germline V gene has CDR1 SQVTM and CDR2 ANQGSEA. This CDR3 is built from 15 residues. Trimming removed 4 bases from V and 6 bases from J; junction bases left unmatched: 12.

The chain combines TRBV4-2 with TRBJ2-3, with TRBD2 matching 10 bases. In germline, CDR1 is LGHNA, CDR2 YNFKEQ. Unmatched junction bases numbered 4, after V lost 0 bases and J lost 4 bases. The CDR3 consists of 16 residues. The CDR3 nucleotides are TGTGCCAGCAGCCAAGAGCGGACTAGCGGCTCAGATACGCAGTATTTT. It specifies CASSQERTSGSDTQYF.

This chain connects TRBV6-1 to TRBJ1-1; 7 bases align to TRBD1. The CDR3 is 15 residues long. The germline gives CDR1 MNHNS, CDR2 SASEGT. After removal of 4 bases from V and 7 bases from J, the junction contained 12 bases not matched to a gene. Here the CDR3 reads CASSGPETGLGEAFF. As DNA, the CDR3 is TGTGCCAGCAGTGGGCCCGAGACAGGGCTCGGTGAAGCTTTCTTT.

The CDR3 nucleotides are TGTGCCAGCAGCGCAGGACTAGCGGAGTCATGGGATACGCAGTATTTT. This encodes CASSAGLAESWDTQYF. This chain connects TRBV5-4 to TRBJ2-3; 10 bases align to TRBD2. Germline V gene lookup returns CDR1 SGHNT and CDR2 YYREEE (reference sequence). J gave up 6 bases and V 4 bases, and 11 bases lay outside the gene matches. The CDR3 runs to 16 residues.

This chain connects TRBV6-5 to TRBJ2-7, with TRBD1 as a possible D gene (5 bases). This CDR3 is 14 amino acids long. Trimming pared 5 bases from V and 2 bases from J, leaving 13 bases between. Germline CDR1 is MNHEY and CDR2 is SVGAGI. Written as DNA, the CDR3 is TGTGCCAGCAGTCCCAGGGTTGGCCCCTACGAGCAGTACTTC. Residues: CASSPRVGPYEQYF.

This chain connects TRBV7-8 to TRBJ1-2; D not certain. CDR1 and CDR2 (germline): SGHVS, FQNEAQ. With 4 bases removed from V and 2 bases from J, the gap between germline ends came to 17 bases. The CDR3 is made up of 16 amino acids. The CDR3 nucleotides read TGTGCCAGCAGCTCACCCGGGGTGTCGGGGAACTATGGCTACACCTTC. Protein product: CASSSPGVSGNYGYTF.

The chain is built from TRBV19 and TRBJ2-2, with TRBD2 matching over 9 bases. This CDR3 has 14 residues. With V trimmed by 7 bases and J by 6 bases, 6 bases remained unmatched. The germline V gene has CDR1 LNHDA and CDR2 SQIVND (reference sequence). The CDR3 DNA reads as TGTGCCAGTATGTTAGCGGGGGAACCCGGGGAGCTGTTTTTT. Translation gives CASMLAGEPGELFF.

The chain recombines TRBV29-1 with TRBJ1-5, with 8 positions matching TRBD1. V shed 6 bases, J shed 6 bases, and the junction held 7 bases outside the gene matches. The germline V gene encodes CDR1 SQVTM and CDR2 ANQGSEA. The length of the CDR3 is 13 residues. The CDR3 DNA reads TGCAGCGTAGGCAGGGGGCAGGGTCAGCCCCAGCATTTT. Translated, it gives CSVGRGQGQPQHF.

The V gene is TRBV5-6, the J gene TRBJ2-5; D may be TRBD2 (6 bases). The ends were cut back, 0 bases at V and 0 bases at J, with 12 bases in the middle. There are 16 residues in the CDR3. The germline gives CDR1 SGHDT, CDR2 YYEEEE. The CDR3 DNA reads TGTGCCAGCAGCTTGGATCCAGCGGGCCACCAAGAGACCCAGTACTTC. It yields the protein CASSLDPAGHQETQYF.

The chain couples TRBV29-1 to TRBJ2-5; 8 bases agree with TRBD1. Looked up from germline, CDR1 is SQVTM and CDR2 is ANQGSEA. The length of the CDR3 is 16 residues. Trimming cost V 3 bases and J 5 bases; bases outside gene matches: 14. The CDR3 loop is CSVDDDSGTGWETQYF. As DNA, the CDR3 is TGCAGCGTTGACGACGACTCCGGGACAGGATGGGAGACCCAGTACTTC.

V gene TRBV13 combines with J gene TRBJ1-2; 7 bases are a match to TRBD1. Germline V gene data show CDR1 as PRHDT and CDR2 as FYEKMQ (reference sequence). The CDR3 sequence is 14 residues long. After removal of 4 bases from V and 6 bases from J, the junction contained 8 bases not matched to a gene. The CDR3 reads CASSSQGRRNGYTF. CDR3 coding DNA: TGTGCCAGCAGCTCACAGGGGCGTAGAAATGGCTACACCTTC.